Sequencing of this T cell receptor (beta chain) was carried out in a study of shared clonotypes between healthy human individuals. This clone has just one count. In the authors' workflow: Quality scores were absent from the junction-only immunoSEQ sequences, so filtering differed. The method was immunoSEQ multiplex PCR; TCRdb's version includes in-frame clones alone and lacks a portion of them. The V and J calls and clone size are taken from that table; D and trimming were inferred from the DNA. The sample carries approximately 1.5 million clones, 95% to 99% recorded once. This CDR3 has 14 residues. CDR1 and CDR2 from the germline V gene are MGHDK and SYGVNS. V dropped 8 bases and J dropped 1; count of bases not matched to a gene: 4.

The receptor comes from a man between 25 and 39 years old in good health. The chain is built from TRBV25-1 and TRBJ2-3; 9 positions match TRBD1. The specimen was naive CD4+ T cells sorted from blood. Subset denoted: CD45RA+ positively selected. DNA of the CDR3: TGTGCCAGCGGCCGGGACAGGGGCACAGATACGCAGTATTTT. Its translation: CASGRDRGTDTQYF.